This T cell receptor beta chain came from a study of T cells in Graves' hyperthyroidism and ophthalmopathy. Points from the study as a whole: In the blood, most expanded thyroid clonotypes above 0.001 appeared as well.

V was cut by 0 bases and J by 5 bases, with 13 bases left in between. Germline loops: CDR1 MNHEY, CDR2 SVGAGI. The CDR3 length is 15 residues. Amplification yielded TCR beta CDR3 regions, with RNA transcripts as the source. With the HTBI primer set, the TCR CDR3 went through a first round of RT-PCR. TCRdb used MiXCR to reprocess the multiplex PCR reads, holding one entry per CDR3 protein. The table has around 600,000 distinct CDR3 sequences, 13% to 15% seen once. This clonotype appeared many times. What it binds is unknown. A Clinical Activity Score of at least 3, a NOSPECS grade of at least 4 and a duration under 3 months were recorded in the ophthalmopathy patients. Uncontrolled infection, other autoimmune disease, pregnancy and lactation each barred patients from inclusion. Diagnoses were made from clinical symptoms, serum measures (thyroxine and TRAb), thyroid ultrasound and orbital computed tomography.

What was sequenced was blood. The rearrangement joins TRBV6-5 to TRBJ1-2; D perhaps matches TRBD1 (5 bases). The TCR comes from a woman aged 18-30 years with Graves' ophthalmopathy. CDR3 nucleotides: TGTGCCAGCAGTTACTCGAGTGCCAGGGAATATGGCTACACCTTC. This gives the protein CASSYSSAREYGYTF.